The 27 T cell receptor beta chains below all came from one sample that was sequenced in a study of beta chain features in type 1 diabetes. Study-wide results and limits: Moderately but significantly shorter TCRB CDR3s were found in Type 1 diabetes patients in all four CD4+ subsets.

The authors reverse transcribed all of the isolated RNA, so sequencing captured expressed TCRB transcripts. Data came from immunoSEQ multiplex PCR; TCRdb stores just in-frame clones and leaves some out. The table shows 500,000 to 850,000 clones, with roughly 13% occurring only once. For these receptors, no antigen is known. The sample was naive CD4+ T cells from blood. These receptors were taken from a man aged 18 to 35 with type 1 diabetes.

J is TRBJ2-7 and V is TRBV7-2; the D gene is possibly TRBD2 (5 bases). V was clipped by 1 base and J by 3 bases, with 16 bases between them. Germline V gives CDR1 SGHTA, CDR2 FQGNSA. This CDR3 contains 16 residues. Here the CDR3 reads CASSLERGSGYYEQYF. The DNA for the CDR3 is TGTGCCAGCAGCTTAGAACGGGGAAGTGGGTACTACGAGCAGTACTTC.

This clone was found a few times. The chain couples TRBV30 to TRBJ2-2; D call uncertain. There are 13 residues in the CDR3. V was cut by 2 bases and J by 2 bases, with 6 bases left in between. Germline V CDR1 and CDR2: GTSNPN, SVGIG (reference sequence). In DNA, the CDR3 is TGTGCCTGGAGTAAGGGCAACACCGGGGAGCTGTTTTTT. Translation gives CAWSKGNTGELFF.

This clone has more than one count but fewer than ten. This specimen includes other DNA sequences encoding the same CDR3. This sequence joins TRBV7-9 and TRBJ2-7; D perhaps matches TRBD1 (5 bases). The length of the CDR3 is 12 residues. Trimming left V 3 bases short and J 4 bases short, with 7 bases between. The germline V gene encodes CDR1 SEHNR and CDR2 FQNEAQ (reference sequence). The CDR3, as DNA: TGTGCCAGCAGCTTGCAGGGTTACGAGCAGTACTTC. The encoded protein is CASSLQGYEQYF.

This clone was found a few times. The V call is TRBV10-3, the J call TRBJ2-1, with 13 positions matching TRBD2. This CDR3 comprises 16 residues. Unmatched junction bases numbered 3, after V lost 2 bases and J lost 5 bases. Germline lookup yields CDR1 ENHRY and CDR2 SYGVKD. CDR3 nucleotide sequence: TGTGCCATCAGTGAGACAGGACTAGCGGGGGACAATGAGCAGTTCTTC. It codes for CAISETGLAGDNEQFF.

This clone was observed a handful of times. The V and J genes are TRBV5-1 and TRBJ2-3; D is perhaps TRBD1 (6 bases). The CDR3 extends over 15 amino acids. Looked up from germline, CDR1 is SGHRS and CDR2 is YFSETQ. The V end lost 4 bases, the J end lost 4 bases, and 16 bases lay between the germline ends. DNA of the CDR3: TGCGCCAGCAGCCCTGGGCAGGGGCCCTCAGATACGCAGTATTTT. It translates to CASSPGQGPSDTQYF.

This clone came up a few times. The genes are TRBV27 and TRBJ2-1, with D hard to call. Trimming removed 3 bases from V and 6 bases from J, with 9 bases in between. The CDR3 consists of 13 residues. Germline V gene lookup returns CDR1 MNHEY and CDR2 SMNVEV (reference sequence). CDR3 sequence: CASSFGHGNEQFF. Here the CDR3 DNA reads TGTGCCAGCAGTTTCGGTCACGGCAATGAGCAGTTCTTC.

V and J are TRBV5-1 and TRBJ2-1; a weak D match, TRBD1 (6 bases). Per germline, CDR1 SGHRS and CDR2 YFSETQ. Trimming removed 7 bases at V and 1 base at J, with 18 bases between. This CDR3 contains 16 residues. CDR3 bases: TGCGCCAGCGTCTCCTCTCTGGGGGCTTCCTACAATGAGCAGTTCTTC. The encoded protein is CASVSSLGASYNEQFF.

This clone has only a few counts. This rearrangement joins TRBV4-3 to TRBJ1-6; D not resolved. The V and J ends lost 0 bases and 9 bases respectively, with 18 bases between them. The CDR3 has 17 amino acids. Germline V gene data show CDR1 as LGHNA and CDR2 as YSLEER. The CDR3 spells CASSQEGGQRRGSPLHF. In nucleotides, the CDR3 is TGCGCCAGCAGCCAAGAAGGAGGGCAGAGACGCGGTTCACCCCTCCACTTT.

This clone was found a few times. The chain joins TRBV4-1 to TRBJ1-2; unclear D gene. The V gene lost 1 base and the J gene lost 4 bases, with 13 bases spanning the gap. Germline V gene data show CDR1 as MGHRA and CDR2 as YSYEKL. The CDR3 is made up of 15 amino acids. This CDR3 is CASSQVADSPYGYTF. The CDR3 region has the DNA TGCGCCAGCAGCCAAGTTGCAGATAGCCCCTATGGCTACACCTTC.

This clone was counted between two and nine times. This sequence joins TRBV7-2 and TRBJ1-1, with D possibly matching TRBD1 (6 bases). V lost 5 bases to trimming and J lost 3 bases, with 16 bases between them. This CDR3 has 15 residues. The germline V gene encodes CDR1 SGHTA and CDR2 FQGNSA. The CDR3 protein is CASSVLGGADTEAFF. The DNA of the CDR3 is TGTGCCAGCAGCGTCCTGGGGGGCGCAGACACTGAAGCTTTCTTT.

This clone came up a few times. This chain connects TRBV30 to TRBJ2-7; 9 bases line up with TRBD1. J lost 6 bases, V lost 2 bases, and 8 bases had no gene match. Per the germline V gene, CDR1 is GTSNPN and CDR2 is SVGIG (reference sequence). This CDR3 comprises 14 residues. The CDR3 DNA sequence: TGTGCCTGGAGTACAACCGGGACAGGGCTCGAGCAGTACTTC. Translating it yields CAWSTTGTGLEQYF. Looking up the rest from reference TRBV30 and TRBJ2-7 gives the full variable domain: SQTIHQWPATLVQPVGSPLSLECTVEGTSNPNLYWYRQAAGRGLQLLFYSVGIGQISSEVPQNLSASRPQDRQFILSSKKLLLSDSGFYLCAWSTTGTGLEQYFGPGTRLTVT.

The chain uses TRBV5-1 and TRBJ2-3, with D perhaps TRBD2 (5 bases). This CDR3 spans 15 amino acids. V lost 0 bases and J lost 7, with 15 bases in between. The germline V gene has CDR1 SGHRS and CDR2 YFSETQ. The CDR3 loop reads CASSLAVAGDHTQYF. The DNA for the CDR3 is TGCGCCAGCAGCTTGGCCGTGGCGGGTGATCATACGCAGTATTTT. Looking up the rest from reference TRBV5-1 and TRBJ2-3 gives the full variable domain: KAGVTQTPRYLIKTRGQQVTLSCSPISGHRSVSWYQQTPGQGLQFLFEYFSETQRNKGNFPGRFSGRQFSNSRSEMNVSTLELGDSALYLCASSLAVAGDHTQYFGPGTRLTVL.

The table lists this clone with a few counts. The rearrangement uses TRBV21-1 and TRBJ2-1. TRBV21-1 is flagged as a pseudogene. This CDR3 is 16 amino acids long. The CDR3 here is CASSLRARGSHNEQFF. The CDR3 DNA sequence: TGTGCCAGCAGCCTCAGGGCCCGGGGTTCTCACAATGAGCAGTTCTTC.

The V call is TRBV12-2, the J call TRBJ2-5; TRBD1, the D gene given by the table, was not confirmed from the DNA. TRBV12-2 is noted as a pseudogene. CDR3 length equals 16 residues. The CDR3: CASRLGWGQPQETQYF. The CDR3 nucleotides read TGTGCAAGTCGCTTAGGGTGGGGACAGCCCCAAGAGACCCAGTACTTC.

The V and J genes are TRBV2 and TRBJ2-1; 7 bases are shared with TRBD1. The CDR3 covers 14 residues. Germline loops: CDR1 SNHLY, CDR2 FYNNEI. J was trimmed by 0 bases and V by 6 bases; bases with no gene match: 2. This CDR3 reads CASRTGSSYNEQFF. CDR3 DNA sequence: TGTGCCAGCAGGACAGGGAGCTCCTACAATGAGCAGTTCTTC.

The CDR3 DNA reads as TGTGCCAGCAGCTACCCAGCGGGGGGGCTAGGTGAGACCCAGTACTTC. Translated: CASSYPAGGLGETQYF. The J gene is TRBJ2-5, the V gene TRBV7-2, with 10 bases that match TRBD2. The CDR3 totals 16 residues. The germline V gene has CDR1 SGHTA and CDR2 FQGNSA. V dropped 4 bases and J dropped 5; count of bases not matched to a gene: 10.

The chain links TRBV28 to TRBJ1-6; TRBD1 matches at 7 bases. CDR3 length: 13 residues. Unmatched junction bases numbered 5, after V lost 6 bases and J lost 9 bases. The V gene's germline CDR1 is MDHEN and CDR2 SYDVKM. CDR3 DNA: TGTGCCAGCAGGGGGACAGAACTTTCACCCCTCCACTTT. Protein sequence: CASRGTELSPLHF.

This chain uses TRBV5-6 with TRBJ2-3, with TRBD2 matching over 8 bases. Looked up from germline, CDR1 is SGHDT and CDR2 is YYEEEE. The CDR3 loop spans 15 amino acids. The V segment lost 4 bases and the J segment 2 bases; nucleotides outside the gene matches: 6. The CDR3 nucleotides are TGTGCCAGCAGCCCCACTAGCGGATACACAGATACGCAGTATTTT. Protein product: CASSPTSGYTDTQYF.

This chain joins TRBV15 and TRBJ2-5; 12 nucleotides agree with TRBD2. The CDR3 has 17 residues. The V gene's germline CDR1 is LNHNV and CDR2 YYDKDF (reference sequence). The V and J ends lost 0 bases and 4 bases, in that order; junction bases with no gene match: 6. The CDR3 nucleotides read TGTGCCACCAGCAGAGACCCAACACTAGCGGGGGGAGAGACCCAGTACTTC. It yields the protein CATSRDPTLAGGETQYF.

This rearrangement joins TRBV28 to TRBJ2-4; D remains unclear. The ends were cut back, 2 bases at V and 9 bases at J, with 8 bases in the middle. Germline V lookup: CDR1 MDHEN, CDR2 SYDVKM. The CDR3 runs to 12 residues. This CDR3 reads CASSLRWSIQYF. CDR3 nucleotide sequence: TGTGCCAGCAGTTTACGTTGGAGCATTCAGTACTTC. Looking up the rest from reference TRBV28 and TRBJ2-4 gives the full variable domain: DVKVTQSSRYLVKRTGEKVFLECVQDMDHENMFWYRQDPGLGLRLIYFSYDVKMKEKGDIPEGYSVSREKKERFSLILESASTNQTSMYLCASSLRWSIQYFGAGTRLSVL.

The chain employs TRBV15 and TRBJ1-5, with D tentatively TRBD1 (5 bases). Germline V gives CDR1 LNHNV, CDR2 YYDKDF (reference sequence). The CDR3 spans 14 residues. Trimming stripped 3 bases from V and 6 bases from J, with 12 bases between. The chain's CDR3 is CATSRGGWGQPQHF. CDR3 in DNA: TGTGCCACCAGCAGGGGGGGATGGGGTCAGCCCCAGCATTTT.

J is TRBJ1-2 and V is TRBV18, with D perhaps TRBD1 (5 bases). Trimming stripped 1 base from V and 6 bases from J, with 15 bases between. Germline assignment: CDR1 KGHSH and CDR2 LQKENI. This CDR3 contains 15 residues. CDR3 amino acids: CASSPRSWTGDGYTF. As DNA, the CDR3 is TGTGCCAGCTCACCACGTAGCTGGACGGGGGATGGCTACACCTTC.

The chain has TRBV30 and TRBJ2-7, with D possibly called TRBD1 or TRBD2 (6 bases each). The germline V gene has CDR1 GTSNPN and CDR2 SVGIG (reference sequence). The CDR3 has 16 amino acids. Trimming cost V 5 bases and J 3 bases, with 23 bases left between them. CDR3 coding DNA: TGTGCCTGGGCCCGGTTGGGCAGGGGACTTAACTACGAGCAGTACTTC. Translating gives CAWARLGRGLNYEQYF.

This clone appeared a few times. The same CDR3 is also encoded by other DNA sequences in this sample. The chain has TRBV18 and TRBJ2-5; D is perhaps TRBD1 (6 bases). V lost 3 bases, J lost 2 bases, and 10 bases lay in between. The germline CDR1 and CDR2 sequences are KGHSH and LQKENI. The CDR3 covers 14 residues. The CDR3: CASSPPDRQETQYF. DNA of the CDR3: TGTGCCAGCTCACCCCCGGACAGACAAGAGACCCAGTACTTC.

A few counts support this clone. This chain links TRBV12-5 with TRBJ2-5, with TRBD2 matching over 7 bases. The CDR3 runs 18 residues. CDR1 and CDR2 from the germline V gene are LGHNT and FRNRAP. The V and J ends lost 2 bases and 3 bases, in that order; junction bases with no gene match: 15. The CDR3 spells CASGLSPDRASGKETQYF. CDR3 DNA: TGTGCTAGTGGTTTGTCCCCCGATAGGGCTAGCGGAAAAGAGACCCAGTACTTC.

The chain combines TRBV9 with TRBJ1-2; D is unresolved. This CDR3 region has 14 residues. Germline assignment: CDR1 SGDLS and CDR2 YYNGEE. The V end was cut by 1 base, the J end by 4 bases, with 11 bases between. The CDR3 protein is CASSVRHTTYGYTF. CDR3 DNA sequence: TGTGCCAGCAGCGTAAGGCACACCACCTATGGCTACACCTTC. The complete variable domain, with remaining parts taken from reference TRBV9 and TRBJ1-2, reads DSGVTQTPKHLITATGQRVTLRCSPRSGDLSVYWYQQSLDQGLQFLIQYYNGEERAKGNILERFSAQQFPDLHSELNLSSLELGDSALYFCASSVRHTTYGYTFGSGTRLTVV.

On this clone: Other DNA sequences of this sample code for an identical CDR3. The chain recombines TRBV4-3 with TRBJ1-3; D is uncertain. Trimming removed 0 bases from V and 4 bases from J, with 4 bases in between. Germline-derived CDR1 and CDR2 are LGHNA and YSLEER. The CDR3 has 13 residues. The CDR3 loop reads CASSQEPGNTIYF. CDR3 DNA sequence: TGCGCCAGCAGCCAAGAACCCGGAAACACCATATATTTT.